The present T cell receptor (beta chain) was sequenced within a study of chemoradiotherapy in HPV16-positive cancers. Assay used: immunoSEQ multiplex PCR; TCRdb lists only in-frame clones, some missing. The sample lists thousands of clones; around 70% were seen once. Points on this clone: Its antigen is still unknown.

The CDR3 sequence is 16 residues long. V dropped 0 bases and J dropped 7 bases, with 13 bases sitting between them. The germline CDR1 and CDR2 sequences are SNHLY and FYNNEI. Study outcomes and limitations: For HPV16-positive patients, expanding HPV-responsive T cells associated with longer recurrence-free survival.

The V gene is TRBV2, the J gene TRBJ1-6, with D hard to call. The sample was collected from a patient who underwent chemoradiotherapy. This clonotype originated in a human donor with HPV-associated anogenital cancer. This CDR3 reads CASSEAPVGSNSPLHF. The CDR3 DNA reads TGTGCCAGCAGTGAAGCCCCCGTGGGGTCGAATTCACCCCTCCACTTT.